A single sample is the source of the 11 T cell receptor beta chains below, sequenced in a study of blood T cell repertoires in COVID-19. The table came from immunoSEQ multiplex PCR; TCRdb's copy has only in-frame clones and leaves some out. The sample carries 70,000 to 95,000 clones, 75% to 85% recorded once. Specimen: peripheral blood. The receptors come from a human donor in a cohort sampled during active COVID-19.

The CDR3 loop is CSALTGAKQFF. In DNA, the CDR3 is TGCAGTGCCCTGACAGGGGCTAAGCAGTTCTTC. The J gene is TRBJ2-1, the V gene TRBV20-1; TRBD1 matches 8 bases. V lost 6 bases, J lost 11 bases, and 6 bases stayed unmatched. Germline V gene sequence: CDR1 DFQATT, CDR2 SNEGSKA (reference sequence). The CDR3 covers 11 residues.

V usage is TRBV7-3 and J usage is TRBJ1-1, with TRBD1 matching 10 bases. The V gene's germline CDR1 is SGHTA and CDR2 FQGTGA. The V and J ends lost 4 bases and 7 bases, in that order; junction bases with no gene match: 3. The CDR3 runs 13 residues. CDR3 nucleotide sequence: TGTGCCAGCAGCTCGACAGGGGGCGTTGAAGCTTTCTTT. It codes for CASSSTGGVEAFF. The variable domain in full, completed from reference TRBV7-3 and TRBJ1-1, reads GAGVSQTPSNKVTEKGKYVELRCDPISGHTALYWYRQSLGQGPEFLIYFQGTGAADDSGLPNDRFFAVRPEGSVSTLKIQRTERGDSAVYLCASSSTGGVEAFFGQGTRLTVV.

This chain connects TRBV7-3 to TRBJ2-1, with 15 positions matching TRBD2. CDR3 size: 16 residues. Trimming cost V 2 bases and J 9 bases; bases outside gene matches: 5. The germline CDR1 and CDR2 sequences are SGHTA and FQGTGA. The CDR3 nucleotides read TGTGCCAGCAGCTTAGTCTGGACTAGCGGGGGGGCTGAGCAGTTCTTC. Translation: CASSLVWTSGGAEQFF.

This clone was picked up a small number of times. The chain's CDR3 is CASSDGAGIGKNIQYF. The CDR3 DNA follows: TGTGCCAGCAGTGATGGTGCGGGGATCGGCAAAAACATTCAGTACTTC. The chain links TRBV2 to TRBJ2-4; D is possibly TRBD2 (6 bases). V lost 3 bases and J 3 bases, leaving 15 bases between the germline ends. Germline V gene lookup returns CDR1 SNHLY and CDR2 FYNNEI. The CDR3 is 16 residues long. Using reference TRBV2 and TRBJ2-4 for the parts outside the CDR3, the full variable domain is EPEVTQTPSHQVTQMGQEVILRCVPISNHLYFYWYRQILGQKVEFLVSFYNNEISEKSEIFDDQFSVERPDGSNFTLKIRSTKLEDSAMYFCASSDGAGIGKNIQYFGAGTRLSVL.

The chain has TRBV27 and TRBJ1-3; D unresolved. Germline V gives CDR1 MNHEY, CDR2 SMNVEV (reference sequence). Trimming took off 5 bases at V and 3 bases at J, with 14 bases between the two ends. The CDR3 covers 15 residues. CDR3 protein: CASSREGWGGNTIYF. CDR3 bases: TGTGCCAGCAGTCGAGAGGGATGGGGTGGAAACACCATATATTTT.

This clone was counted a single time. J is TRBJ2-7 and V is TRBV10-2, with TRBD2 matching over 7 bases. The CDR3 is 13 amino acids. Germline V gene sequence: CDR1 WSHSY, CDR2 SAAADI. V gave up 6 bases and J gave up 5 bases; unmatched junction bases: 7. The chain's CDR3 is CASRATSRDEQYF. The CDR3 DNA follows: TGCGCCAGCAGGGCGACTAGCAGGGACGAGCAGTACTTC.

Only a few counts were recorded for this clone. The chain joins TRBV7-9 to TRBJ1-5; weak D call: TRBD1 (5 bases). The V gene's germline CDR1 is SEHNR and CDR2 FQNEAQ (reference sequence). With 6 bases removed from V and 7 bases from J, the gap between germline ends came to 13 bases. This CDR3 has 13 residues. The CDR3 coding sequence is TGTGCCAGCAGTTATCAGGGTGACCAGCCCCAGCATTTT. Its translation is CASSYQGDQPQHF.

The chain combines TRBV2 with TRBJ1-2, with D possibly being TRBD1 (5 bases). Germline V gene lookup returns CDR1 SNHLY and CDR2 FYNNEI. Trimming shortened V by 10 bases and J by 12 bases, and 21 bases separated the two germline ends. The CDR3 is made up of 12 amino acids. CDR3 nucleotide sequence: TGTGCCAACCAGAGGACGGGGGTAGATCACACCTTC. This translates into CANQRTGVDHTF. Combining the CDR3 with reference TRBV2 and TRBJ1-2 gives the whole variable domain EPEVTQTPSHQVTQMGQEVILRCVPISNHLYFYWYRQILGQKVEFLVSFYNNEISEKSEIFDDQFSVERPDGSNFTLKIRSTKLEDSAMYFCANQRTGVDHTFGSGTRLTVV.

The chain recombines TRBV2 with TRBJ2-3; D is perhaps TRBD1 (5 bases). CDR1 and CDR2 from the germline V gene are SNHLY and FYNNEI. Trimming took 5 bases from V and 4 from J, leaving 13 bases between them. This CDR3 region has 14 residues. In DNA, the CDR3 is TGTGCCAGCAGTACATTCAGGGCGGCAGATACGCAGTATTTT. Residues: CASSTFRAADTQYF.

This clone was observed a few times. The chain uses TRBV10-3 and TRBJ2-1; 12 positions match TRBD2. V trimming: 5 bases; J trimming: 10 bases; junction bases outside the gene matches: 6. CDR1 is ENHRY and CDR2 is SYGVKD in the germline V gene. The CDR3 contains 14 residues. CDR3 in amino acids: CAISLAGGPDEQFF. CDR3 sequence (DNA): TGTGCCATCAGTCTAGCGGGGGGGCCAGACGAGCAGTTCTTC.

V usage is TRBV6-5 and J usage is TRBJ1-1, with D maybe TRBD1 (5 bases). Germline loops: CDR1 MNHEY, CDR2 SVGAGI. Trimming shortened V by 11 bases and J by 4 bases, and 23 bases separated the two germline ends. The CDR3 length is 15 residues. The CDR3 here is CAASWEFRVSTEAFF. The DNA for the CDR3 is TGTGCCGCCTCGTGGGAATTCAGGGTTAGCACTGAAGCTTTCTTT.